These 11 T cell receptor beta chains were sequenced from one sample in a study of lymphopenia after photon versus proton radiotherapy (dated by TCRdb to between 2018 and 2021). Library preparation was by the immunoSEQ multiplex PCR assay. The immuneACCESS repertoire file appears here via TCRdb, limited to in-frame rearrangements. These files lack a portion of the clones; in checked studies, under half of the deficit traces to unresolved V genes, and the cause of the others is not known. The sample table shows under 20,000 clones, and 92% are seen once. Of the sample, 1.7% falls within the top ten clones. Sequencing was performed on peripheral blood, taken from a patient treated with photon-based radiotherapy. The origin of the receptors is a woman between 40 and 50 years old with cholangiocarcinoma.

The rearrangement joins TRBV15 to TRBJ2-1, with D possibly TRBD1 on 6 matching bases. Deletions cut 5 bases from V and 9 bases from J, with 14 bases between. This CDR3 contains 13 residues. Germline-derived CDR1 and CDR2 are LNHNV and YYDKDF (reference sequence). The CDR3 region has the DNA TGTGCCACCAGCGCGTTGAGGGGGAGTGAGCAGTTCTTC. It codes for CATSALRGSEQFF. Variable domain in full (rest from reference TRBV15 and TRBJ2-1): DAMVIQNPRYQVTQFGKPVTLSCSQTLNHNVMYWYQQKSSQAPKLLFHYYDKDFNNEADTPDNFQSRRPNTSFCFLDIRSPGLGDTAMYLCATSALRGSEQFFGPGTRLTVL.

The chain has TRBV28 and TRBJ1-4, with no clear D. The V gene lost 5 bases and the J gene lost 4 bases, with 11 bases spanning the gap. The CDR3 is made up of 14 amino acids. From germline, CDR1 is MDHEN and CDR2 SYDVKM. DNA of the CDR3: TGTGCCAGCAGTCTCGGATTCCGTAATGAAAAACTGTTTTTT. Its translation: CASSLGFRNEKLFF.

Remarks on this clone: Mismatch with germline at one junction end may stem from a read error. The rearrangement uses TRBV7-7 and TRBJ2-7; 7 bases align to TRBD1. The germline CDR1 and CDR2 sequences are SSHAT and FNYEAQ (reference sequence). The CDR3 is made up of 13 amino acids. CDR3 in amino acids: CASSLSGGYEQYF. CDR3 coding DNA: TGTGCTAGCAGCTTATCAGGGGGCTACGAGCAGTACTTC.

V usage is TRBV7-9 and J usage is TRBJ1-2; D unclear. This CDR3 spans 12 amino acids. Germline V gene lookup returns CDR1 SEHNR and CDR2 FQNEAQ (reference sequence). V lost 0 bases and J lost 8, with 7 bases in between. The CDR3 DNA reads as TGTGCCAGCAGCTTAGCATGGTACGGCTACACCTTC. Protein product: CASSLAWYGYTF.

This clone came up a few times. This chain connects TRBV4-3 to TRBJ1-4; 7 nucleotides match TRBD1. Germline loops: CDR1 LGHNA, CDR2 YSLEER. Trimming took 0 bases from V and 8 from J; bases not matched to a gene: 6. The CDR3 is made up of 15 amino acids. The CDR3 bases are TGCGCCAGCAGCCAAGAGACAGGGTCGAGGGAAAAACTGTTTTTT. It encodes CASSQETGSREKLFF.

The chain employs TRBV18 and TRBJ1-1; no reliable D call. The CDR3 is made up of 15 amino acids. V was cut by 6 bases and J by 5 bases, with 19 bases left in between. Germline-derived CDR1 and CDR2 are KGHSH and LQKENI. The CDR3 DNA reads as TGTGCCAGCTCGCCCAACCAACTTCTGGGGACTGAAGCTTTCTTT. Translated, it gives CASSPNQLLGTEAFF.

This chain connects TRBV4-3 to TRBJ2-7; maybe TRBD2 (6 bases). The CDR3 length is 16 residues. The germline V and J ends were trimmed by 0 bases and 4 bases, with 16 bases remaining between them. Germline V gene data show CDR1 as LGHNA and CDR2 as YSLEER. The CDR3: CASSQDRDGSLYEQYF. In DNA form, the CDR3 reads TGCGCCAGCAGCCAAGATAGGGACGGGAGCTTATACGAGCAGTACTTC.

V is TRBV5-1 and J is TRBJ2-5, with D possibly being TRBD2 (6 bases). Between the trimmed V and J ends, which lost 1 base and 5 bases, there was a span of 12 bases. CDR1 and CDR2 (germline): SGHRS, YFSETQ. The CDR3 length is 14 residues. The CDR3 is CASSLRGMRETQYF. CDR3 nucleotides: TGCGCCAGCAGCTTGCGGGGGATGAGGGAGACCCAGTACTTC.

V gene TRBV7-9 combines with J gene TRBJ2-7; D not certain. CDR1 and CDR2 (germline): SEHNR, FQNEAQ (reference sequence). The CDR3 contains 11 residues. Trimming removed 5 bases at V and 5 bases at J, with 7 bases between. The CDR3 nucleotides are TGTGCCAGCAGCCCACAGAACGAGCAGTACTTC. It codes for CASSPQNEQYF.

This clone was seen only a few times. The missing conserved phenylalanine or tryptophan at the end of this CDR3 makes a read error likely. Because the CDR3's place on the DNA is in doubt, the DNA is left out and the CDR3 is given as listed by TCRdb. The chain is built from TRBV7-3 and TRBJ1-1. CDR1 and CDR2 from the germline V gene are SGHTA and FQGTGA. The CDR3 is 8 residues long, counting both termini. CDR3 residues: CASSHWSL.

V gene TRBV9 combines with J gene TRBJ2-3; 13 nucleotides line up with TRBD2. The CDR3 is 19 amino acids. Looked up from germline, CDR1 is SGDLS and CDR2 is YYNGEE. Germline trimming cut 4 bases from V and 2 bases from J; bases unmatched to any gene: 13. DNA of the CDR3: TGTGCCAGCAGCTCCCGACTAGCGGGAGGAGGAGGGGTCACAGATACGCAGTATTTT. Its translation is CASSSRLAGGGGVTDTQYF. Looking up the rest from reference TRBV9 and TRBJ2-3 gives the full variable domain: DSGVTQTPKHLITATGQRVTLRCSPRSGDLSVYWYQQSLDQGLQFLIQYYNGEERAKGNILERFSAQQFPDLHSELNLSSLELGDSALYFCASSSRLAGGGGVTDTQYFGPGTRLTVL.